A single T cell receptor (beta chain) is shown here with its context. The antigen is undetermined. The data derive from a study of shared clonotypes between healthy human individuals. Study findings and constraints: The donor pool, a small one, limited the genetic and exposure-history diversity represented.

V was pared by 5 bases and J by 3 bases, with 26 bases between. Germline values: CDR1 SEHNR, CDR2 FQNEAQ (reference sequence). This CDR3 has 18 residues. The table came from immunoSEQ multiplex PCR; TCRdb's copy has only in-frame clones and leaves some out. Of fewer than 600,000 clones in the sample, approximately 79% were seen once. V and J are TRBV7-9 and TRBJ2-7, with D maybe TRBD2 (6 bases). The source is a woman in her thirties or forties in good health. Some clones in this sample may be carry-over from other donors' samples. Sequencing used PBMCs. The CDR3 sequence is CASSPEPGGDLDLYEQYF. CDR3 nucleotide sequence: TGTGCCAGCAGCCCAGAACCCGGCGGGGATCTCGATCTCTACGAGCAGTACTTC.